This T cell receptor (beta chain) was recorded in a study of cytomegalovirus exposure and HLA in healthy donors. Whole-study results and caveats: In an earlier analysis, about 90% or about 30%: the productive usage of most TCR beta V segments. Later analysis identified several of the most significant clusters that appeared linked to common viral pathogens.

With regard to this clone: The target antigen is unknown.

The PCR had 60 Vbeta and 13 Jbeta primers. The method was immunoSEQ multiplex PCR; TCRdb's version includes in-frame clones alone and lacks a portion of them. The sample contains 190,000 or so clones, 83% of which appear only once. Though nominally healthy at sampling, donors likely had unrecorded immune exposures. The CDR3 has 15 amino acids. V lost 3 bases, J lost 5 bases, and 17 bases lay in between. CDR1 SGHNT and CDR2 YYREEE come from the germline V gene (reference sequence). This rearrangement joins TRBV5-4 to TRBJ2-5, with D tentatively TRBD1 (6 bases). Sequencing was carried out using PBMCs. The TCR comes from a man aged 50-60 years in good health and CMV-seronegative. The CDR3 bases are TGTGCCAGCAGCTCTCCCCAGGGGCTGACGGAGACCCAGTACTTC. Amino acid sequence: CASSSPQGLTETQYF. The full variable domain, in which reference TRBV5-4 and TRBJ2-5 provide the parts outside the CDR3, is ETGVTQSPTHLIKTRGQQVTLRCSSQSGHNTVSWYQQALGQGPQFIFQYYREEENGRGNFPPRFSGLQFPNYSSELNVNALELDDSALYLCASSSPQGLTETQYFGPGTRLLVL.